This passage covers 2 T cell receptor beta chains from one sample sequenced in a study of molecular identifiers for immune sequencing clone quantification. TCRdb used MiXCR to reprocess the PCR reads, holding one entry per CDR3 protein. The profile shows 30,000 to 45,000 distinct CDR3 sequences, approximately 18% of them singletons. The source material was naive CD8+ T cells from blood, with Jurkat cell RNA spiked in. The subset here: FACS-sorted CD8+CD4-CCR7+CD45RA+ naive T cells. The receptors here all came from a human donor in good health. Some libraries in this study had Jurkat cell RNA spiked in.

This clonotype was counted ten times or more. This chain links TRBV12-3 or TRBV12-4 with TRBJ2-1; no clear D. V was shortened by 4 bases and J by 4 bases, with 23 bases between the two germline ends. This CDR3 has 18 amino acids. CDR3 bases: TGTGCCAGCAGTTCTTACCAAACGCAGCCGATTAAATACAATGAGCAGTTCTTC. Encoded protein: CASSSYQTQPIKYNEQFF.

In this sample, this clonotype turned up many times. This chain joins TRBV28 and TRBJ1-6; possible D gene TRBD1, 5 bases. Germline V gives CDR1 MDHEN, CDR2 SYDVKM. This CDR3 is 15 amino acids long. V gave up 7 bases and J gave up 0 bases, with 10 bases separating them. The CDR3 protein is CASMLGGSYNSPLHF. The CDR3 DNA reads TGTGCCAGCATGTTGGGGGGCTCCTATAATTCACCCCTCCACTTT.